This record concerns one T cell receptor (beta chain) sequence. No antigen is known for it. Some clones are missing from TCRdb's copy, which holds only in-frame ones; the method was immunoSEQ multiplex PCR. The sample carries 8,000 to 13,000 clones, 77% recorded once. The data are from a study of OX40 agonist ivuxolimab in advanced cancers. In the study overall: Ivuxolimab is an agonistic anti-OX40 (CD134) antibody, and patients were treated with it. Hepatocellular carcinoma, melanoma, renal cell or head and neck cancer affected the dose-escalation patients. Study-level results: Expanded peripheral T cell antigen specificity was not determined. Dosing at 0.1 to 3.0 mg/kg was accompanied by clonal expansion of CD4+ and CD8+ blood T cells by week 6.

Germline CDR1 MNHEY, CDR2 SMNVEV (reference sequence). The V gene end was trimmed by 2 bases and the J gene end by 4 bases; junction bases not matched to a gene: 9. This CDR3 is built from 16 residues. The source of this sequence is an adult with an advanced solid tumor such as melanoma, head and neck, liver or kidney cancer. Sequences were derived from CD4+ or CD8+ T cells sorted from blood, sampled in a trial of the OX40 agonist ivuxolimab. This chain links TRBV27 with TRBJ2-5; 8 nucleotides line up with TRBD2. As DNA, the CDR3 is TGTGCCAGCAGTTTAAATAGCGGGATCCCTCCAGAGACCCAGTACTTC. Translated, it gives CASSLNSGIPPETQYF.